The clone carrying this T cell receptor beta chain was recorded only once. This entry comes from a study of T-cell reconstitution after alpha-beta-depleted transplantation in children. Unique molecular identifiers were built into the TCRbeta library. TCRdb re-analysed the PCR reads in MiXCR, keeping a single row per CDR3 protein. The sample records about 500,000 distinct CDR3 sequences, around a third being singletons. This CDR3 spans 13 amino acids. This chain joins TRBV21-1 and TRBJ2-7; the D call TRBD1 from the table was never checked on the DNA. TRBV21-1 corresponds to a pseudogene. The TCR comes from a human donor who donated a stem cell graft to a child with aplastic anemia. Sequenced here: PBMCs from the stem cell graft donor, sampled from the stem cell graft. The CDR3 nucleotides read TGTGCCATGAGCTTGGGGCACAGTTACGAGCAGTACTTC. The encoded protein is CAMSLGHSYEQYF.